This T cell receptor beta chain was recovered during a study of blood T cell repertoires in COVID-19 (dated by TCRdb to the early 2020s). With regard to the full study: Collaborator samples came from the United States, Italy and Spain and covered acute and convalescent phases of COVID-19. The prospective study material was composed of cDNA or gDNA derived from T cells, B-cell-depleted T cells, or PBMCs. The dataset comprised deeply sampled blood TCRbeta repertoires from subjects exposed to, actively infected with, or recovered from COVID-19. A freely available public database, intended as a resource for researchers studying the immune response to SARS-CoV-2, is where the repertoires were released. Samples came from the ongoing ImmuneRACE study (first 160 participants) plus 1,254 subjects from 6 global collaborators. The sample metadata nearly always contained a de-identified subject ID, COVID-19 status, age in years and sex. Where HLA class I and class II types were available, the types were taken from metadata supplied by the sample provider, not from assay-based typing. General conclusions and limits of the study: Clinical and demographic metadata were provided uncurated, with the amount varying by source and participant.

At one collaborating source in Seattle, patients were enrolled during active infection and were followed longitudinally through the course of disease. Each collaborating institution followed its own protocols to collect whole blood in K2EDTA tubes. For TCRbeta analysis, collaborators shipped samples as frozen whole blood, isolated PBMCs, or DNA extracted from either of those sample types. A word on this clone: It has no known antigen specificity. No much larger clone is present one base from it, and per-base qualities are unavailable.

TCRbeta CDR3 regions were amplified from genomic DNA by means of the immunoSEQ Assay, a bias-controlled multiplex PCR. The authors' analysis ran thus. The number of nucleated cells in each sample was estimated by amplification of reference gene primers within the assay. Sequence reads were collapsed and filtered to measure the absolute abundance of every unique TCRbeta CDR3 rearrangement. For each sample, productive Simpson clonality was calculated as the square root of Simpson's diversity index across productive rearrangements. The source is immuneACCESS, and TCRdb retained only in-frame sequences with V and J called. Part of the clones is not carried over; for the studies checked, unresolved V genes explain less than half of this, and the remainder is unexplained. Clonal size and the V and J genes are those of that table, whereas D and trimming came from the DNA. The sample data list under 200,000 clones, and 79% of these were observed just once. The ten largest clonotypes hold about 7.8% of the sample.

The germline V end is reduced by 0 bases and the J end by 4 bases; junction bases left unmatched: 1. The cysteine opens and the phenylalanine closes a CDR3 of 16 amino acids. This entry keeps only the CDR3 DNA: 48 bases, framed from base 1. Looking up the germline V gene (reference sequence) yields CDR1 MNHNY and CDR2 SVGAGI. This clonotype was sampled from a woman aged 60-75 years with COVID-19, enrolled during active disease. Sequenced input: peripheral blood. Here the chain combines TRBV6-6 and TRBJ2-3; TRBD2 fits 13 bases in the junction. CDR3 protein: CASSYSTSGGADTQYF. The DNA is as follows: TGTGCCAGCAGTTACTCTACTAGCGGGGGGGCAGATACGCAGTATTTT.